This T cell receptor beta chain appears in the sequencing data of a study of cytomegalovirus exposure and HLA in healthy donors. About the study: Most genotyped donors, 81% of 398, had Caucasian-associated genetic ancestry. Overall study findings and caveats: With DRB1 most and HLA-C fewest, TCR association rates differed between HLA loci in a later analysis. Fewer N-insertions (relative to the approximately 670-donor mean) were reportedly seen in an Asian-associated ancestry cluster in a later analysis.

The PCR was carried out with 60 Vbeta primers and 13 Jbeta primers. Clones were read by immunoSEQ multiplex PCR, and TCRdb kept only the in-frame ones, dropping some. The sample's table shows 150,000 or so clones. The CDR3 consists of 14 residues. Germline lookup yields CDR1 MNHEY and CDR2 SVGAGI. Trimming cost V 1 base and J 7 bases, with 11 bases left between them. With respect to this clone: What it recognizes is unknown.

The chain recombines TRBV6-5 with TRBJ2-1; a weak D match, TRBD1 (5 bases). This sequence was found in a woman aged 55-69 years in good health and CMV-seronegative. The sequenced sample was PBMCs. In DNA form, the CDR3 reads TGTGCCAGCAGTTACTGGTCCAGGACAAATGAGCAGTTCTTC. Protein product: CASSYWSRTNEQFF.